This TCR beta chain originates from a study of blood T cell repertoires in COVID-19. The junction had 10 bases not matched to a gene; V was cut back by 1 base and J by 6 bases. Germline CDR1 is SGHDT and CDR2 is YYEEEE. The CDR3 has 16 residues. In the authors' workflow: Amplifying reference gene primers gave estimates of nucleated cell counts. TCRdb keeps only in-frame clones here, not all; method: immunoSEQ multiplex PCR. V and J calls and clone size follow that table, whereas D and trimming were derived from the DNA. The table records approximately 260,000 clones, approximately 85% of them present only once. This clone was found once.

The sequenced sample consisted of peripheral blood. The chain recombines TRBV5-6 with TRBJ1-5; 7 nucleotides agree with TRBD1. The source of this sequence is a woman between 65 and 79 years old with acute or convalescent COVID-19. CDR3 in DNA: TGTGCCAGCAGCTTGAGGGCAGGGGGAAACGGTCAGCCCCAGCATTTT. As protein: CASSLRAGGNGQPQHF.